This T cell receptor beta chain was observed in a study of blood T cell repertoires in COVID-19. Study in general: T cells, B-cell-depleted T cells, or PBMCs supplied cDNA or gDNA.

As processed by the authors: Cell counts per sample came from amplifying reference gene primers. Only in-frame clones appear in the TCRdb table, and some are missing; sequencing was by immunoSEQ multiplex PCR. V, J and clone size derive from that table, while D and trimming were established from the DNA sequence. Altogether 200,000 to 250,000 clones are present, about 78% being singletons, with the ten largest covering 7.2%. The CDR3 extends over 12 amino acids. Trimming at V came to 8 bases and at J to 7 bases, leaving 4 bases not matched to a gene. CDR1 and CDR2 (germline): KGHDR, SFDVKD. The receptor was isolated from a woman aged 70 to 79 with acute or convalescent COVID-19. This rearrangement joins TRBV24-1 to TRBJ2-7; 10 bases are a match to TRBD1. Sequencing was done on a sample of peripheral blood. The CDR3 loop is CATIGQGDEQYF. For the CDR3, the DNA is TGTGCCACCATTGGACAGGGGGATGAGCAGTACTTC.